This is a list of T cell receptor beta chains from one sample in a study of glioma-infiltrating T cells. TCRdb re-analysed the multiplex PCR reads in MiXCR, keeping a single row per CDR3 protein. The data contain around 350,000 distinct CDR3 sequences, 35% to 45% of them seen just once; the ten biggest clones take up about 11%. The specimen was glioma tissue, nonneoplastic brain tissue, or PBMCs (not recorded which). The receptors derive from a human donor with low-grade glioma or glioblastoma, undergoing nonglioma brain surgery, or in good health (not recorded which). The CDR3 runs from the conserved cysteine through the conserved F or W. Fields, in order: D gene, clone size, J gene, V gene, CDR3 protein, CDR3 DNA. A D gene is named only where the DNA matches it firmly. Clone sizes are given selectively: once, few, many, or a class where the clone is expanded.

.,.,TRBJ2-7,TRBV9,CASSLGGEAGYEQYF,TGTGCCAGCAGCCTCGGTGGCGAGGCCGGCTACGAGCAGTACTTC
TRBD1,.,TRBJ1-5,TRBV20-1,CSARGNYRDRESNQPQHF,TGCAGTGCTAGAGGTAATTATAGGGACAGGGAGAGCAATCAGCCCCAGCATTTT
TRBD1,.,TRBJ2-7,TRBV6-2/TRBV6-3,CASSYRGQGRYEQYF,TGTGCCAGCAGTTACCGCGGACAGGGGCGATACGAGCAGTACTTC
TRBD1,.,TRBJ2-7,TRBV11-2,CASNQQGSSYEQYF,TGTGCCAGCAACCAACAGGGGAGTTCCTACGAGCAGTACTTC
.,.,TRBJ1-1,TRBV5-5,CASSLGGRDTEAFF,TGTGCCAGCAGCTTGGGGGGACGGGACACTGAAGCTTTCTTT
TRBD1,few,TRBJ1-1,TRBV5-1,CASSLNTGENTEAFF,TGCGCCAGCAGCTTGAACACAGGGGAGAACACTGAAGCTTTCTTT
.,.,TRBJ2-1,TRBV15,CATSRGIAQTGGNEQFF,TGTGCCACCAGCAGAGGAATAGCCCAAACTGGGGGCAATGAGCAGTTCTTC
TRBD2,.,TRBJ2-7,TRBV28,CASSTASSGSSYEQYF,TGTGCCAGCAGCACTGCTAGTAGCGGGAGTTCATACGAGCAGTACTTC
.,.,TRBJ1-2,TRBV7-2,CASSPGQTIYGYTF,TGTGCCAGCAGCCCAGGACAGACCATCTATGGCTACACCTTC
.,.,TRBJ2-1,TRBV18,CASSPSGFRGPLGEQFF,TGTGCCAGCTCACCTTCAGGGTTCAGGGGCCCTTTGGGCGAACAGTTCTTC
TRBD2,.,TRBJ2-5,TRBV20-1,CSARDATSGGETKYF,TGCAGTGCTAGAGACGCGACTAGCGGGGGGGAGACCAAGTACTTC
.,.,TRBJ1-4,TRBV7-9,CASSPVGDSNEKLFF,TGTGCCAGCAGCCCCGTCGGTGATTCTAATGAAAAACTGTTTTTT
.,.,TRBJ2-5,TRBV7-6,CASSQTVQETQYF,TGTGCCAGCAGCCAGACAGTCCAAGAGACCCAGTACTTC
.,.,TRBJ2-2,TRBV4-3,CASSQDWYTTGELFF,TGCGCCAGCAGCCAAGATTGGTATACCACCGGGGAGCTGTTTTTT